Below, 25 T cell receptor beta chains from the same sample are listed, as sequenced in a study of early T cells in non-severe SARS-CoV-2 infection (dated by TCRdb to the early 2020s). The method was 5' RACE. The run used a NextSeq 500. Using fastp trimming at Q25 and MiXCR clonotype assembly, TCRdb reanalyzed the public sequencing data and kept in-frame beta chains. Duplicate CDR3 protein sequences are folded into a single record with the most common DNA and genes. A total of fewer than 60,000 distinct CDR3 sequences appear in this sample, less than 10% of them only once. Around 5.3% of the sample lies in the top ten. Specimen: whole blood, collected at baseline. These receptor sequences come from an adult who was a healthcare worker with PCR-confirmed SARS-CoV-2 infection or an uninfected control (not recorded which).

The table lists this clonotype with a few counts. The genes are TRBV29-1 and TRBJ1-1; D call uncertain. CDR1 is SQVTM and CDR2 is ANQGSEA in the germline V gene. V lost 6 bases, J lost 4 bases, and 15 bases lay in between. The CDR3 length is 13 residues. This CDR3 is CSVQTEAGTEAFF. CDR3 coding DNA: TGCAGCGTACAAACAGAGGCCGGCACTGAAGCTTTCTTT.

The V call is TRBV12-3 or TRBV12-4, the J call TRBJ2-5; D gene uncertain. The CDR3 is made up of 15 amino acids. The ends were cut back, 1 base at V and 4 bases at J, with 13 bases in the middle. The chain's CDR3 is CASSLGLVYGETQYF. The CDR3 DNA sequence: TGTGCCAGCAGTTTAGGCCTAGTATATGGAGAGACCCAGTACTTC.

This clonotype came up many times. This rearrangement joins TRBV5-4 to TRBJ1-2; perhaps TRBD1 as D (5 bases). This CDR3 is built from 12 residues. V lost 4 bases to trimming and J lost 7 bases, with 11 bases between them. Germline V gives CDR1 SGHNT, CDR2 YYREEE (reference sequence). The CDR3 reads CASSPGTGGYTF. The CDR3 nucleotides are TGTGCCAGCAGCCCGGGGACGGGTGGCTACACCTTC.

There are a few counts of this clonotype. The chain is built from TRBV6-6 and TRBJ1-5; TRBD1 might be the D (5 bases). Trimming stripped 0 bases from V and 3 bases from J, with 15 bases between. Germline lookup yields CDR1 MNHNY and CDR2 SVGAGI (reference sequence). The CDR3 runs to 17 residues. The CDR3 here is CASSYSAAGGINQPQHF. The CDR3 DNA reads as TGTGCCAGCAGTTACTCGGCCGCCGGGGGAATCAATCAGCCCCAGCATTTT.

V is TRBV20-1 and J is TRBJ2-7; D may be TRBD1 or TRBD2 (7 bases each). Trimming stripped 6 bases from V and 6 bases from J, with 24 bases between. CDR1 DFQATT and CDR2 SNEGSKA come from the germline V gene (reference sequence). The CDR3 length is 15 residues. As DNA, the CDR3 is TGCAGTGCAACCCGGGACAGCCGTTGGGGGGGCGAGCAGTACTTC. This codes for CSATRDSRWGGEQYF.

The chain is built from TRBV6-2 or TRBV6-3 and TRBJ1-1; no clear D gene. CDR3 length equals 15 residues. Trimming took 6 bases from V and 3 from J, leaving 17 bases between them. Per the germline V gene, CDR1 is MNHEY and CDR2 is SVGEGT. CDR3 in amino acids: CASRNSGRSDTEAFF. The CDR3 nucleotides are TGTGCCAGCAGGAACTCAGGTCGTTCGGACACTGAAGCTTTCTTT.

V and J are TRBV3-1 and TRBJ2-1; D is undetermined. CDR1 and CDR2 (germline): LGHDT, YNNKEL (reference sequence). The CDR3 consists of 12 residues. V was cut by 1 base and J by 9 bases, with 7 bases left in between. The CDR3, as DNA: TGTGCCAGCAGCCAAGGGGCAGTTGAGCAGTTCTTC. Its protein product is CASSQGAVEQFF.

The V gene is TRBV29-1, the J gene TRBJ2-5, with D tentatively TRBD2 (6 bases). CDR3 size: 14 residues. Trimming took 5 bases from V and 7 from J, leaving 20 bases between them. Germline-derived CDR1 and CDR2 are SQVTM and ANQGSEA. CDR3 sequence: CSVSSGLQIGTQYF. CDR3 DNA: TGCAGCGTTTCCTCGGGACTCCAAATCGGGACCCAGTACTTC.

The chain links TRBV6-1 to TRBJ2-1; tentative D call: TRBD2 (6 bases). The germline CDR1 and CDR2 sequences are MNHNS and SASEGT. The CDR3 spans 19 residues. Deletions cut 1 base from V and 5 bases from J, with 24 bases between. The DNA for the CDR3 is TGTGCCAGCAGTGAAGAAGTTGTTATCTTTGCGGGACGGCACAATGAGCAGTTCTTC. Amino acid sequence: CASSEEVVIFAGRHNEQFF.

The rearrangement links TRBV29-1 to TRBJ2-1, with a possible D match to TRBD2 (5 bases). V was shortened by 8 bases and J by 6 bases, with 14 bases between the two germline ends. The germline V gene encodes CDR1 SQVTM and CDR2 ANQGSEA. The CDR3 sequence is 12 residues long. The CDR3 nucleotides read TGCAGCTCAAGCTTTGGAGGCAATGAGCAGTTCTTC. Translated: CSSSFGGNEQFF.

The chain links TRBV18 to TRBJ2-1, with 9 bases fitting TRBD1. J gave up 1 base and V 0 bases, and 4 bases lay outside the gene matches. CDR1 is KGHSH, CDR2 LQKENI, per germline. This CDR3 spans 17 amino acids. The CDR3 nucleotides are TGTGCCAGCTCACCACCTCTGGGGACAGGGTCCTACAATGAGCAGTTCTTC. Residues: CASSPPLGTGSYNEQFF.

The sample holds many counts of this clonotype. The V and J genes are TRBV7-9 and TRBJ1-1; D is undetermined. The CDR3 extends over 11 amino acids. Germline CDR1 and CDR2: SEHNR and FQNEAQ (reference sequence). The germline V and J ends were trimmed by 0 bases and 7 bases, with 3 bases remaining between them. The CDR3 DNA reads TGTGCCAGCAGCTTAGCAGGTGAAGCTTTCTTT. It yields the protein CASSLAGEAFF. The whole variable domain, remainder taken from reference TRBV7-9 and TRBJ1-1, is DTGVSQNPRHKITKRGQNVTFRCDPISEHNRLYWYRQTLGQGPEFLTYFQNEAQLEKSRLLSDRFSAERPKGSFSTLEIQRTEQGDSAMYLCASSLAGEAFFGQGTRLTVV.

This clonotype was observed a handful of times. The CDR3 here is CASSQYSEDTQYF. The CDR3, as DNA: TGTGCCAGCAGCCAATACTCGGAAGATACGCAGTATTTT. This chain uses TRBV7-9 with TRBJ2-3, with D unclear. This CDR3 is built from 13 residues. Trimming took off 5 bases at V and 5 bases at J, with 11 bases between the two ends. The germline CDR1 and CDR2 sequences are SEHNR and FQNEAQ (reference sequence).

This clonotype was picked up many times. This chain uses TRBV25-1 with TRBJ2-7; D is perhaps TRBD1 (5 bases). The CDR3 length is 14 residues. Deletions cut 3 bases from V and 3 bases from J, with 12 bases between. Germline CDR1 and CDR2: MGHDK and SYGVNS. CDR3 region: CASSESGSFYEQYF. DNA of the CDR3: TGTGCCAGCAGTGAGTCAGGGTCTTTCTACGAGCAGTACTTC.

This clonotype turned up a few times. J is TRBJ1-2 and V is TRBV20-1; 7 bases fit TRBD1. Germline CDR1 DFQATT, CDR2 SNEGSKA (reference sequence). Trimming at V came to 0 bases and at J to 3 bases, leaving 4 bases not matched to a gene. The CDR3 runs 14 residues. The CDR3 loop reads CSARDLQGYYGYTF. The CDR3 DNA follows: TGCAGTGCTAGAGATCTACAGGGGTACTATGGCTACACCTTC.

In this sample, this clonotype turned up a few times. This chain joins TRBV6-1 and TRBJ2-4; D may match TRBD1 or TRBD2 (6 bases each). The V gene's germline CDR1 is MNHNS and CDR2 SASEGT. Trimming stripped 10 bases from V and 5 bases from J, with 18 bases between. The CDR3 is 14 residues long. The CDR3 DNA sequence: TGTGCCACCAACCTGGGGGGCCGGGAAAACATTCAGTACTTC. As protein: CATNLGGRENIQYF.

The chain combines TRBV11-2 with TRBJ2-1; D is possibly TRBD2 (5 bases). This CDR3 is built from 12 residues. The V gene lost 5 bases and the J gene lost 10 bases, with 12 bases spanning the gap. Germline loops: CDR1 SGHAT, CDR2 FQNNGV. The CDR3 DNA follows: TGTGCCAGCAGCGAACGGGGAAACGAGCAGTTCTTC. Translated, it gives CASSERGNEQFF.

This clonotype came up many times. CDR3 bases: TGTGCCAGCAGCTTAGGGGTAAACGCCGGGGAGCTGTTTTTT. Residues: CASSLGVNAGELFF. This chain uses TRBV11-2 with TRBJ2-2, with D unresolved. This CDR3 has 14 residues. V was trimmed by 1 base and J by 6 bases, leaving 9 bases between them. Germline V gene data show CDR1 as SGHAT and CDR2 as FQNNGV.

This clonotype was seen repeatedly, ten times or more. The chain carries TRBV3-1 and TRBJ1-6, with TRBD1 identical over 7 bases. Per the germline V gene, CDR1 is LGHDT and CDR2 is YNNKEL (reference sequence). The length of the CDR3 is 15 residues. The J segment lost 7 bases and the V segment lost 4 bases, leaving 7 bases of the junction unmatched. Here the CDR3 DNA reads TGTGCCAGCAGCCGAAGGGGGCAGAACAATTCACCCCTCCACTTT. Amino acids: CASSRRGQNNSPLHF.

Only a few counts were recorded for this clonotype. DNA of the CDR3: TGCAGTGCTCCCTCCGGGACTAGCGGGGACCTGACCTACGAGCAGTACTTC. Translating it yields CSAPSGTSGDLTYEQYF. This chain connects TRBV20-1 to TRBJ2-7; 13 nucleotides agree with TRBD2. The J segment lost 2 bases and the V segment lost 5 bases, leaving 12 bases of the junction unmatched. CDR1 is DFQATT and CDR2 is SNEGSKA in the germline V gene (reference sequence). This CDR3 has 17 residues.

This clonotype has ten or more counts. The chain recombines TRBV19 with TRBJ2-1, with 12 nucleotides matching TRBD2. The trim removed 5 bases at V and 7 bases at J, leaving 9 bases unmatched. Looked up from germline, CDR1 is LNHDA and CDR2 is SQIVND (reference sequence). The CDR3 spans 16 residues. CDR3 amino acids: CASSSRLAGVGNEQFF. The CDR3 DNA follows: TGTGCCAGTAGTTCCCGACTAGCGGGAGTAGGAAATGAGCAGTTCTTC.

This clonotype was detected ten times or more. The chain combines TRBV5-4 with TRBJ2-5; 12 bases agree with TRBD2. V lost 3 bases, J lost 8 bases, and 11 bases stayed unmatched. The CDR3 loop spans 16 amino acids. Per germline, CDR1 SGHNT and CDR2 YYREEE (reference sequence). CDR3 loop: CASSSRSGLAGVTQYF. CDR3 in DNA: TGTGCCAGCAGCTCCCGATCGGGACTAGCGGGCGTTACCCAGTACTTC.

The chain is built from TRBV7-9 and TRBJ2-3, with D unresolved. V was clipped by 1 base and J by 4 bases, with 9 bases between them. The germline V gene encodes CDR1 SEHNR and CDR2 FQNEAQ (reference sequence). The CDR3 covers 14 residues. This chain's CDR3 is CASSLVGYPDTQYF. The CDR3 nucleotides are TGTGCCAGCAGCTTAGTCGGCTACCCAGATACGCAGTATTTT.

This clonotype was recorded at least ten times. The rearrangement uses TRBV11-2 and TRBJ2-2; TRBD1 aligns across 9 bases. CDR1 SGHAT and CDR2 FQNNGV come from the germline V gene. Trimming took 6 bases from V and 2 from J; bases not matched to a gene: 10. The CDR3 runs to 17 residues. The CDR3 loop reads CASSDRGTGRNTGELFF. CDR3 DNA sequence: TGTGCCAGCAGTGACAGGGGGACAGGGCGCAACACCGGGGAGCTGTTTTTT.

Ten or more counts support this clonotype. This sequence joins TRBV6-5 and TRBJ1-5; TRBD1 might be the D (5 bases). V lost 2 bases, J lost 5 bases, and 10 bases lay in between. The germline V gene encodes CDR1 MNHEY and CDR2 SVGAGI. The CDR3 has 14 residues. DNA of the CDR3: TGTGCCAGCAGTTACCGGGGGGGTGATCAGCCCCAGCATTTT. It codes for CASSYRGGDQPQHF.